Detailed here is one T cell receptor beta chain. Coverage ceases 3 residues before the CDR3 finishes, and the germline J gene fills in the end. The source of the sample is a study of Tregs in tolerant kidney transplant recipients. Clones were sequenced by immunoSEQ multiplex PCR, and TCRdb holds only the in-frame ones, with some missing. This sample's table reports 50,000 or so clones. The CDR3 covers 13 residues. The germline CDR1 and CDR2 sequences are DFQATT and SNEGSKA (reference sequence). The V call is TRBV20-1, the J call TRBJ1-2; perhaps TRBD1 as D (6 bases). This clonotype originated in a human donor who received a combined kidney and bone marrow transplant. The sequencing here drew on CD4+ T cells from blood, taken before the transplant. The sequenced CDR3 bases are TGCAGTGCTAGAGATCGCGGGGGCCGCGGC. Translating it yields CSARDRGGRG. The entire CDR3 sequence reads CSARDRGGRGYTF.